Sequencing of this T cell receptor (beta chain) was carried out in a study of blood T cell repertoires in COVID-19. The V segment lost 3 bases and the J segment 2 bases; nucleotides outside the gene matches: 4. Germline CDR1 SGHTA, CDR2 FQGNSA. The CDR3 covers 14 residues. Libraries were prepared by immunoSEQ multiplex PCR; TCRdb keeps only in-frame clonotypes and omits some of them. The table shows 45,000 or so clones, with roughly 82% occurring only once. The J gene is TRBJ2-7, the V gene TRBV7-2; 7 positions match TRBD1. The sequencing sample was made of peripheral blood. This sequence originates from a woman between 55 and 75 years old with acute or convalescent COVID-19. CDR3 nucleotide sequence: TGTGCCAGCAGCTTCCGACAGGGTGCCTACGAGCAGTACTTC. Translated, it gives CASSFRQGAYEQYF.